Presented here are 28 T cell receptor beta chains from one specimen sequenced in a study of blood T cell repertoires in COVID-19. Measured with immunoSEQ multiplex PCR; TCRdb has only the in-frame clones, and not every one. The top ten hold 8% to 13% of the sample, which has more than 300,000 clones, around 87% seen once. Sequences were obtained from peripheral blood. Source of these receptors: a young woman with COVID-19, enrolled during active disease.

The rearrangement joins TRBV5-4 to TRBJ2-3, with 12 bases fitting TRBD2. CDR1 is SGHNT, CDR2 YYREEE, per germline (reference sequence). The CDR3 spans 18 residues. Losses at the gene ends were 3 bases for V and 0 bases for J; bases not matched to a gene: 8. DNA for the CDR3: TGTGCCAGCAGCTACCCGGGACTAGCGGGTTCTAGCACAGATACGCAGTATTTT. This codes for CASSYPGLAGSSTDTQYF.

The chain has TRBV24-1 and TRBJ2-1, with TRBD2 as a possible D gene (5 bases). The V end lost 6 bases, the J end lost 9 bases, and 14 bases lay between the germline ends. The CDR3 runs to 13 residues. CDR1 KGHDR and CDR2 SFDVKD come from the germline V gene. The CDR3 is CATSRGGLGEQFF. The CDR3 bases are TGTGCCACCAGTAGAGGCGGGTTGGGTGAGCAGTTCTTC.

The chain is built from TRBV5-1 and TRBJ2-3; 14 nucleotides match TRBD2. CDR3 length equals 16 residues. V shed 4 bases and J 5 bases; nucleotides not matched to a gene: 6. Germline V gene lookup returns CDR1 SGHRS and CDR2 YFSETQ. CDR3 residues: CASSGGTSGRGDTQYF. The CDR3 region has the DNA TGCGCCAGCAGCGGAGGGACTAGCGGGAGAGGAGATACGCAGTATTTT.

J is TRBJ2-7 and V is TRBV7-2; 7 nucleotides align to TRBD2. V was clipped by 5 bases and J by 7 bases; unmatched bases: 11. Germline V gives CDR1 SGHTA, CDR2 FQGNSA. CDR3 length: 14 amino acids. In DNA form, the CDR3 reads TGTGCCAGCAGCAAGGAGTCGGGAGGATATGAGCAGTACTTC. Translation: CASSKESGGYEQYF.

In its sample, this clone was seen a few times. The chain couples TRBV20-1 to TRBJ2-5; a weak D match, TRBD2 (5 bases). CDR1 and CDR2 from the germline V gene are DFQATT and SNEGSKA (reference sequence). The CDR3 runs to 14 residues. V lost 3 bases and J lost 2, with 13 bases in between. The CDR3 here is CSASLRAGQETQYF. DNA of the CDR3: TGCAGTGCTAGTTTGCGGGCAGGTCAAGAGACCCAGTACTTC.

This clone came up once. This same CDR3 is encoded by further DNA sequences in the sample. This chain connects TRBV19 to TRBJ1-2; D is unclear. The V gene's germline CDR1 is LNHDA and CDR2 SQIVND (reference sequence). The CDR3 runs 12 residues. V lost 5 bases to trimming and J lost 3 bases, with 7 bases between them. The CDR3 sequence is CASSRQDYGYTF. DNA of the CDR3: TGTGCCAGTAGTCGGCAGGACTATGGCTACACCTTC.

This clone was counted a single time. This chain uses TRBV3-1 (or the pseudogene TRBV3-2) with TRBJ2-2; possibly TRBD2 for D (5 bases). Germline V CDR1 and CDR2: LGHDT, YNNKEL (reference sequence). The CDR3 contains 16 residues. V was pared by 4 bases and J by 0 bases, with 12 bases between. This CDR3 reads CASSRGSAANTGELFF. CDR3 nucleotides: TGTGCCAGCAGCCGGGGTAGCGCCGCGAACACCGGGGAGCTGTTTTTT.

CDR3 coding DNA: TGTGCCAGTGGGGAGGGACTAGCGGGAGTAGCCAAAAACATTCAGTACTTC. Protein product: CASGEGLAGVAKNIQYF. The genes are TRBV19 and TRBJ2-4, with 14 bases identical to TRBD2. CDR3 size: 17 residues. Trimming cost V 8 bases and J 0 bases; bases outside gene matches: 6. Germline CDR1 is LNHDA and CDR2 is SQIVND (reference sequence).

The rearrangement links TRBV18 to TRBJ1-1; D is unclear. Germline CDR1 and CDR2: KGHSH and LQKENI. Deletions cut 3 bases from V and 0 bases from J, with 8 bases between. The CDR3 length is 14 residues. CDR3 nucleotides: TGTGCCAGCTCACCGGCCCGAATGAACACTGAAGCTTTCTTT. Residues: CASSPARMNTEAFF.

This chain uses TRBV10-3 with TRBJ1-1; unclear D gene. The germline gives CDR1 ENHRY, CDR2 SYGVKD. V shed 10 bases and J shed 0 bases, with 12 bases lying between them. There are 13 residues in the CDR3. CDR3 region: CATFLDLNTEAFF. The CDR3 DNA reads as TGTGCCACCTTCCTTGACTTGAACACTGAAGCTTTCTTT.

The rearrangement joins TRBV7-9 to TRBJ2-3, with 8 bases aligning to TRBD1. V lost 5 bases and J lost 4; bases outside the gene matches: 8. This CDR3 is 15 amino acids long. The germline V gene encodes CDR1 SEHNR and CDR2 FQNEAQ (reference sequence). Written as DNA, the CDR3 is TGTGCCAGCAGCCCCAGGACAGGGACCTCAGATACGCAGTATTTT. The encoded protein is CASSPRTGTSDTQYF.

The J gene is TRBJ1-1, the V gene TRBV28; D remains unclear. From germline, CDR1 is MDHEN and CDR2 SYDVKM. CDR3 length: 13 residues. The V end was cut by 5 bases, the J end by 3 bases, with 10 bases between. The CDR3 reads CASSPGTHTEAFF. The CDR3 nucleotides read TGTGCCAGCAGTCCAGGCACCCACACTGAAGCTTTCTTT.

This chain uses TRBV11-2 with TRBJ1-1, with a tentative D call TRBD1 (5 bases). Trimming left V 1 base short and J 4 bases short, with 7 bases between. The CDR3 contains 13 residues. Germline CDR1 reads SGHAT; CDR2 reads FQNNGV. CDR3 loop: CASSLAGGTEAFF. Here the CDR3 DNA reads TGTGCCAGCAGCTTAGCCGGGGGCACTGAAGCTTTCTTT. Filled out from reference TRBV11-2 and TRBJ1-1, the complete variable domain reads EAGVAQSPRYKIIEKRQSVAFWCNPISGHATLYWYQQILGQGPKLLIQFQNNGVVDDSQLPKDRFSAERLKGVDSTLKIQPAKLEDSAVYLCASSLAGGTEAFFGQGTRLTVV.

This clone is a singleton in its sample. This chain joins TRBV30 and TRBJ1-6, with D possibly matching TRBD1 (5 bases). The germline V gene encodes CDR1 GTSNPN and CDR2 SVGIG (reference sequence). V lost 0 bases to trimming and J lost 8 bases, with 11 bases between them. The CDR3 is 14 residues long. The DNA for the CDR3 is TGTGCCTGGAGTGTAAGGGGTTTTGATTCACCCCTCCACTTT. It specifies CAWSVRGFDSPLHF.

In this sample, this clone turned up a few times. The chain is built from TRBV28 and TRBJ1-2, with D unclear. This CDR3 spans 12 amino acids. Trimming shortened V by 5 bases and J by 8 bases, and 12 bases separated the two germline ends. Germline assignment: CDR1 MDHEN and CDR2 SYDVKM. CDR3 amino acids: CASSPQTWGYTF. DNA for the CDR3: TGTGCCAGCAGTCCCCAGACATGGGGCTACACCTTC.

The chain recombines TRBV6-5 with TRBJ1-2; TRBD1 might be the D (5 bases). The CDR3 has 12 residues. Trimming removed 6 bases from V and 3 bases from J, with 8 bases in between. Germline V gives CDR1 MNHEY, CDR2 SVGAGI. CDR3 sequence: CASSAGYYGYTF. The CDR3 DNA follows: TGTGCCAGCAGCGCAGGGTACTATGGCTACACCTTC.

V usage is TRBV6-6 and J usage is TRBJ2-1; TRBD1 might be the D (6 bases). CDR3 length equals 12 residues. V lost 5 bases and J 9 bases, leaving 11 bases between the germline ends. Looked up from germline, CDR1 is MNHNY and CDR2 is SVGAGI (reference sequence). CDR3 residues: CASSTGQIEQFF. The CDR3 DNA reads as TGTGCCAGCAGTACGGGACAAATTGAGCAGTTCTTC.

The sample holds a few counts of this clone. The CDR3 region is CASSLATGVSTDTQYF. Written as DNA, the CDR3 is TGCGCCAGCAGCTTGGCCACGGGAGTTAGCACAGATACGCAGTATTTT. The rearrangement joins TRBV5-1 to TRBJ2-3; D might be TRBD2 (6 bases). V lost 0 bases, J lost 0 bases, and 11 bases lay in between. The V gene's germline CDR1 is SGHRS and CDR2 YFSETQ. The CDR3 runs to 16 residues.

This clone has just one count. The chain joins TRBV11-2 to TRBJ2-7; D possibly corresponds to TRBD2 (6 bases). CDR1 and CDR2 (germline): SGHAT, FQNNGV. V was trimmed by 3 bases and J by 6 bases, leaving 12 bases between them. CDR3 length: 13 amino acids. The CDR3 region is CASSFRDFTEQYF. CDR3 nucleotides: TGTGCCAGCAGCTTCCGGGACTTTACCGAGCAGTACTTC.

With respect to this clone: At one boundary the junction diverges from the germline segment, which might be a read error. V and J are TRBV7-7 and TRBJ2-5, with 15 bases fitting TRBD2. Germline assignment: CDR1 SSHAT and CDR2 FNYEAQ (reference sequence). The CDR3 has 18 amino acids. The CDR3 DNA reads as TGTGCTAGCAGCCCGGGACAGGGACTAGCGGGAGGTACGGAGACCCAGTACTTC. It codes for CASSPGQGLAGGTETQYF.

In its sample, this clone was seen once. In DNA, the CDR3 is TGCGCCAGCAGTGCAGCGGGAGCTTCTGGTGAGCAGTTCTTC. Amino acids: CASSAAGASGEQFF. The chain combines TRBV5-1 with TRBJ2-1; 8 nucleotides align to TRBD2. The V and J ends lost 5 bases and 9 bases, in that order; junction bases with no gene match: 10. Germline V gene sequence: CDR1 SGHRS, CDR2 YFSETQ. This CDR3 has 14 amino acids.

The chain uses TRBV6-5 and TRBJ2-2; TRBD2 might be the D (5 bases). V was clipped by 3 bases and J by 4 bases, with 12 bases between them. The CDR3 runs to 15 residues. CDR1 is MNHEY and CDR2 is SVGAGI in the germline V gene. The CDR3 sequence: CASSYSRVLTGELFF. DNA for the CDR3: TGTGCCAGCAGTTATTCGAGGGTCCTCACCGGGGAGCTGTTTTTT.

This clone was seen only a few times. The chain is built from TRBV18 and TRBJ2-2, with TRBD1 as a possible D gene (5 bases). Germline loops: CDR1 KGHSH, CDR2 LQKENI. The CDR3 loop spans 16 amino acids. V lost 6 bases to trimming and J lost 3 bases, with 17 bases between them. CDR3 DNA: TGTGCCAGCTCGCCAATGTGGACACAATACACCGGGGAGCTGTTTTTT. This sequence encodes CASSPMWTQYTGELFF. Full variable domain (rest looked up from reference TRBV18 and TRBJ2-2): NAGVMQNPRHLVRRRGQEARLRCSPMKGHSHVYWYRQLPEEGLKFMVYLQKENIIDESGMPKERFSAEFPKEGPSILRIQQVVRGDSAAYFCASSPMWTQYTGELFFGEGSRLTVL.

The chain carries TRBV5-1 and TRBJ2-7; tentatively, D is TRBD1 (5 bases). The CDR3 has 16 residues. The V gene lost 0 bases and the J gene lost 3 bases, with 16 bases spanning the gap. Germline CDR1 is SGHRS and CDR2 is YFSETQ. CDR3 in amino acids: CASSLAGGQGLYEQYF. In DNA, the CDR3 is TGCGCCAGCAGCTTGGCCGGTGGCCAGGGCCTCTACGAGCAGTACTTC.

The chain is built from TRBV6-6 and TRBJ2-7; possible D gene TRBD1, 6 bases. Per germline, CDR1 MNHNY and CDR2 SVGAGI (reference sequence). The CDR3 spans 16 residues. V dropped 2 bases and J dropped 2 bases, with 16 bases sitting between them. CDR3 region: CASSYPSKGVTYEQYF. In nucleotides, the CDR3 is TGTGCCAGCAGTTACCCCTCAAAGGGGGTAACCTACGAGCAGTACTTC.

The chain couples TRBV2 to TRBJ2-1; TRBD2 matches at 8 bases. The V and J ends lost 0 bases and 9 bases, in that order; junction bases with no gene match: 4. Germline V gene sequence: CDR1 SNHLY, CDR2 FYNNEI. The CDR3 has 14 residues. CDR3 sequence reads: CASSEAPGGSEQFF. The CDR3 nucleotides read TGTGCCAGCAGTGAAGCGCCGGGGGGGAGTGAGCAGTTCTTC.

As DNA, the CDR3 is TGTGCCAGCACCTCGGGGACTAGCGGGTACGAGCAGTACTTC. Protein: CASTSGTSGYEQYF. This chain connects TRBV9 to TRBJ2-7; 12 positions agree with TRBD2. Germline V gives CDR1 SGDLS, CDR2 YYNGEE. CDR3 length equals 14 residues. The junction had 5 bases not matched to a gene; V was cut back by 6 bases and J by 4 bases.

Here the CDR3 DNA reads TGTGCCAGCAGCCCGAGGGGCGCGGGAGGGACAGATACGCAGTATTTT. This codes for CASSPRGAGGTDTQYF. The chain couples TRBV11-1 to TRBJ2-3; 9 bases line up with TRBD2. J gave up 3 bases and V 5 bases, and 9 bases lay outside the gene matches. CDR3 length equals 16 residues. Germline V gives CDR1 SGHAT, CDR2 FQDESV (reference sequence).